This TCR beta chain was sequenced during a study of OX40 agonist ivuxolimab in advanced cancers. This clone has a single count. Method: immunoSEQ multiplex PCR; TCRdb's copy keeps in-frame clones and lacks some. This sample carries tens of thousands of clones, around 89% of them seen once, and the ten largest clones take approximately 0.91%. The CDR3 runs to 15 residues. V lost 6 bases and J lost 5; bases outside the gene matches: 10. Germline values: CDR1 MNHEY, CDR2 SVGAGI. The clonotype was recovered from an adult with an advanced solid tumor such as melanoma, head and neck, liver or kidney cancer. The chain combines TRBV6-5 with TRBJ2-7, with TRBD2 identical over 10 bases. This material consisted of CD4+ or CD8+ T cells sorted from blood, taken in a trial of the OX40 agonist ivuxolimab. The CDR3 bases are TGTGCCAGCAGCGAGGCCGGGACTAGCGATCACGAGCAGTACTTC. This codes for CASSEAGTSDHEQYF.